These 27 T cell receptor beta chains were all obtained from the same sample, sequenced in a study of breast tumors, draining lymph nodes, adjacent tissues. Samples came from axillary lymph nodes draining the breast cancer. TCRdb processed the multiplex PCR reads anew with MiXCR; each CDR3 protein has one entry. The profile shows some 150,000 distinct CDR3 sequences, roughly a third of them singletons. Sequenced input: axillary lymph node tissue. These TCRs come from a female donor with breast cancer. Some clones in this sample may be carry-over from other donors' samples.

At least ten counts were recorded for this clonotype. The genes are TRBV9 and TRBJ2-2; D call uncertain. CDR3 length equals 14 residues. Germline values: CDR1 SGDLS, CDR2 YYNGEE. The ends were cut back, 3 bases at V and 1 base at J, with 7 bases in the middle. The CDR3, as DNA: TGTGCCAGCAGCGCCCCACAGAACACCGGGGAGCTGTTTTTT. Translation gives CASSAPQNTGELFF.

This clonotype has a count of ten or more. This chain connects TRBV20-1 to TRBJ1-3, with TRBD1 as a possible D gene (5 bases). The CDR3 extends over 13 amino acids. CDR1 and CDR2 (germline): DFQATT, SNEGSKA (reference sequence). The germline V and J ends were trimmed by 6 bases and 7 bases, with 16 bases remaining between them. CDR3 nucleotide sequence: TGCAGTGCAGAGGGGTCCCTTGGCAACACCATATATTTT. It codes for CSAEGSLGNTIYF.

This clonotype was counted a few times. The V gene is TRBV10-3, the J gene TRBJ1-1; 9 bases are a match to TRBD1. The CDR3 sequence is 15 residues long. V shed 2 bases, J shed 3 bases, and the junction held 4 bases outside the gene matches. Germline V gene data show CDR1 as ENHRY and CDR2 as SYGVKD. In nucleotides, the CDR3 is TGTGCCATCAGTGAGCCCGGACAGGGGTACACTGAAGCTTTCTTT. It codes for CAISEPGQGYTEAFF.

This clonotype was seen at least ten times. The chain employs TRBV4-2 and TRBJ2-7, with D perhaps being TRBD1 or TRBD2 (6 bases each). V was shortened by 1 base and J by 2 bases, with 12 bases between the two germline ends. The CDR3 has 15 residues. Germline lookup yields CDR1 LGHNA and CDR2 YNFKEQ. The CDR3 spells CASSQGQEGAYEQYF. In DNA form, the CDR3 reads TGTGCCAGCAGCCAAGGCCAGGAGGGGGCCTACGAGCAGTACTTC.

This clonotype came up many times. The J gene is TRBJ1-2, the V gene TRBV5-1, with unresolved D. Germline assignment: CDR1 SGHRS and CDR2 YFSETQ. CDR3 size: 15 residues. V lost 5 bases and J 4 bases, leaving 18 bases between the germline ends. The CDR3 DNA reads TGCGCCAGCAGGGTTGTGGGCCTCGGGCCCTATGGCTACACCTTC. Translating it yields CASRVVGLGPYGYTF.

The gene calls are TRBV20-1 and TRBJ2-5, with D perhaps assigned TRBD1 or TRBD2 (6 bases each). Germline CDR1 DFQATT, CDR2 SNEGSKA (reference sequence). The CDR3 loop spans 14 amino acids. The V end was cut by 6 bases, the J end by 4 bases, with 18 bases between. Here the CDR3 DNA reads TGCAGTGCGGGCCCCGGGGGCTCAGGAGAGACCCAGTACTTC. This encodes CSAGPGGSGETQYF.

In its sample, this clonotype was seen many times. CDR3 in DNA: TGCAGCGTTGACTTGATCGGGACTAGCACAGATACGCAGTATTTT. This gives the protein CSVDLIGTSTDTQYF. The genes are TRBV29-1 and TRBJ2-3, with a possible D match to TRBD2 (6 bases). The germline gives CDR1 SQVTM, CDR2 ANQGSEA. V was cut by 3 bases and J by 0 bases, with 13 bases left in between. There are 15 residues in the CDR3.

The CDR3 DNA reads as TGTGCCACCGAAACCGGGACAGCCTATAATTCACCCCTCCACTTT. Translating it yields CATETGTAYNSPLHF. J is TRBJ1-6 and V is TRBV2, with TRBD1 matching 7 bases. Germline V gives CDR1 SNHLY, CDR2 FYNNEI. J gave up 2 bases and V 10 bases, and 8 bases lay outside the gene matches. This CDR3 comprises 15 residues.

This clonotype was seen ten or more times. The CDR3 reads CASSSKREARYNEQFF. CDR3 DNA: TGTGCCAGCAGCTCGAAGCGGGAGGCGAGGTACAATGAGCAGTTCTTC. The V and J genes are TRBV5-4 and TRBJ2-1; TRBD2 agrees at 9 bases. V lost 3 bases and J lost 4; bases outside the gene matches: 8. Germline V gene sequence: CDR1 SGHNT, CDR2 YYREEE (reference sequence). The CDR3 is 16 residues long.

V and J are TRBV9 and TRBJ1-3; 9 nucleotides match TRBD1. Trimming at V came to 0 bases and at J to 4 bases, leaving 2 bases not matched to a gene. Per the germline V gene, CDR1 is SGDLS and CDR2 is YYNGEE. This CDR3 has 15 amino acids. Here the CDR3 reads CASSVGDRDGNTIYF. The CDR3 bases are TGTGCCAGCAGCGTAGGGGACAGGGACGGAAACACCATATATTTT.

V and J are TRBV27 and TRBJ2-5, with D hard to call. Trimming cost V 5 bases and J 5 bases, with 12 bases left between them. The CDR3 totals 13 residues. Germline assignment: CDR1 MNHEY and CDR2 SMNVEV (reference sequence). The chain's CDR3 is CASSKELDETQYF. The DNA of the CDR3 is TGTGCCAGCAGTAAAGAACTCGACGAGACCCAGTACTTC.

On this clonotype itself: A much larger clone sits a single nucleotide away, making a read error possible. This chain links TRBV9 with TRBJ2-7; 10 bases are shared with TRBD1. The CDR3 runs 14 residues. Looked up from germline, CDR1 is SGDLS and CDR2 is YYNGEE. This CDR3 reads CASSGRQGAGEQSF. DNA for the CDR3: TGTGCCAGCAGCGGGAGACAGGGGGCAGGCGAGCAGTCCTTC.

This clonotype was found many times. For the CDR3, the DNA is TGCAGTGCCCTGCAAGGAAACAGGTTTTACAATGAGCAGTTCTTC. Encoded protein: CSALQGNRFYNEQFF. J is TRBJ2-1 and V is TRBV20-1; D might be TRBD1 (5 bases). The V gene's germline CDR1 is DFQATT and CDR2 SNEGSKA (reference sequence). The V and J ends lost 6 bases and 4 bases respectively, with 19 bases between them. This CDR3 region has 15 residues.

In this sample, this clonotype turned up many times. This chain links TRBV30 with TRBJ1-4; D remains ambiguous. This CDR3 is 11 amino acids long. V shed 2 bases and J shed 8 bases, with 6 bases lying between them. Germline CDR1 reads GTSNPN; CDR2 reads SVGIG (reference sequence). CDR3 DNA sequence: TGTGCCTGGAGTAACAGCGAAAAACTGTTTTTT. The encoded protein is CAWSNSEKLFF.

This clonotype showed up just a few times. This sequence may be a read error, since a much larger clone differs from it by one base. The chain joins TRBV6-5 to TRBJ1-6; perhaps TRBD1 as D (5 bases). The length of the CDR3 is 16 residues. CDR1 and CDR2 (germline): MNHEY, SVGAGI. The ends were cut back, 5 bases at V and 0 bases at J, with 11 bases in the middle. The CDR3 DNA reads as TGTGCCAGCAGTCACGTCGACAGCTCCTATAATTCACCCCTCCACTTT. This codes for CASSHVDSSYNSPLHF.

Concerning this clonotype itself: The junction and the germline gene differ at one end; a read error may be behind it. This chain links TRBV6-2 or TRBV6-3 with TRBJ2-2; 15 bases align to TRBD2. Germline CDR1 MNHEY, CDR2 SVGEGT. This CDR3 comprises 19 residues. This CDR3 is CASSHSRTSGRADTGELFF. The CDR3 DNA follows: TGTGCCAGCAGTCACTCGAGGACTAGCGGGAGGGCTGACACCGGGGAGCTGTTTTTT.

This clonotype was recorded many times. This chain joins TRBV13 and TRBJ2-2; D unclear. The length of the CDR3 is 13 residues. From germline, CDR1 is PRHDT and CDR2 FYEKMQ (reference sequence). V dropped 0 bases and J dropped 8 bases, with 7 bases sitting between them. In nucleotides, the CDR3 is TGTGCCAGCAGCTTAGGCGGCGCGGGGGAGCTGTTTTTT. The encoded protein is CASSLGGAGELFF. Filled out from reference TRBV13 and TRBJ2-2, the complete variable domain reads AAGVIQSPRHLIKEKRETATLKCYPIPRHDTVYWYQQGPGQDPQFLISFYEKMQSDKGSIPDRFSAQQFSDYHSELNMSSLELGDSALYFCASSLGGAGELFFGEGSRLTVL.

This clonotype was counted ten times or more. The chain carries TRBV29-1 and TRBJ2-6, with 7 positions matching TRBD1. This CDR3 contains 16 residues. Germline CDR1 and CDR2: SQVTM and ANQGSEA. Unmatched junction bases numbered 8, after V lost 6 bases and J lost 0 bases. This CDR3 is CSVGDRTLSGANVLTF. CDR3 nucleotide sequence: TGCAGCGTGGGGGACAGAACTCTCTCTGGGGCCAACGTCCTGACTTTC. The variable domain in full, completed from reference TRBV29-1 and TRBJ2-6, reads SAVISQKPSRDICQRGTSLTIQCQVDSQVTMMFWYRQQPGQSLTLIATANQGSEATYESGFVIDKFPISRPNLTFSTLTVSNMSPEDSSIYLCSVGDRTLSGANVLTFGAGSRLTVL.

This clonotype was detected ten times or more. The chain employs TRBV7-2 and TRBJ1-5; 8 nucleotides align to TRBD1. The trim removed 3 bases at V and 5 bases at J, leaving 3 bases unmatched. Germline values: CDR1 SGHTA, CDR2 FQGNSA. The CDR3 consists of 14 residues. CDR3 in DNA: TGTGCCAGCAGCTTTGGACAGGGATATCAGCCCCAGCATTTT. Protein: CASSFGQGYQPQHF.

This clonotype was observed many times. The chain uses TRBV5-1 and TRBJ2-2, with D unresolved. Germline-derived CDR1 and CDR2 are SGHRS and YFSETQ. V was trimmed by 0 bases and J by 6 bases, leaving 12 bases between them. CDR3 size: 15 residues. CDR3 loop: CASSLAGGLSGELFF. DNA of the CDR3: TGCGCCAGCAGCTTGGCCGGCGGTTTATCCGGGGAGCTGTTTTTT.

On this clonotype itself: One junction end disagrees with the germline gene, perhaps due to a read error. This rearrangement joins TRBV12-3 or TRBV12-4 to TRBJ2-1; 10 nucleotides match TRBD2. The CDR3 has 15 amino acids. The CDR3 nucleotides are TGTGCCAGCAGTTTAACTAGCGGGGTGTACAGTGAGCAGTTCTTC. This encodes CASSLTSGVYSEQFF.

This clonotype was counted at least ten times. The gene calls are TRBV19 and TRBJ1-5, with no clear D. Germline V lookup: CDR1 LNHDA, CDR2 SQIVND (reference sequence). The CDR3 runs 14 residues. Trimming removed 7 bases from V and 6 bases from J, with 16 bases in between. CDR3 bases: TGTGCCAGTACCGCGTCGGGCGGCGGTCAGCCCCAGCATTTT. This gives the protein CASTASGGGQPQHF.

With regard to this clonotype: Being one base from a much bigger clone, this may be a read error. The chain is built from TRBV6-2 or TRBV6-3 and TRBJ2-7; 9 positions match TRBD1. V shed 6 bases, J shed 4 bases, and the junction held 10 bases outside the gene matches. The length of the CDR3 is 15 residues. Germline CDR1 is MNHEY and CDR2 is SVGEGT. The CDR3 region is CASSRGTGSGYEQYF. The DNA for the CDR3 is TGTGCCAGCAGCCGGGGGACAGGGTCTGGATACGAGCAGTACTTC.

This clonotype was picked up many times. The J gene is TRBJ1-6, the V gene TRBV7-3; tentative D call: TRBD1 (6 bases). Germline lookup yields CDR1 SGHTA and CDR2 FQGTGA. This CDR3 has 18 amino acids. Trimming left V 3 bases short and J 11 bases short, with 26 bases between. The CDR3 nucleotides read TGTGCCAGCAGCTTCCCGGGACAAGGGGACCATAATGGTCCACCCCTCCACTTT. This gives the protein CASSFPGQGDHNGPPLHF.

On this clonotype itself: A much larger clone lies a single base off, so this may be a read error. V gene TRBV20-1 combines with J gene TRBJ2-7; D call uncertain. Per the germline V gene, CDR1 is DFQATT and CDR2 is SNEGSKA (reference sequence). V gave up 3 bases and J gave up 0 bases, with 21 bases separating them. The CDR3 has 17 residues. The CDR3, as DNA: TGCAGTGCTAGTAGGTTCAAAGCGAGCCCCAGCTCCTACGAGCAGTACTTC. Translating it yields CSASRFKASPSSYEQYF.

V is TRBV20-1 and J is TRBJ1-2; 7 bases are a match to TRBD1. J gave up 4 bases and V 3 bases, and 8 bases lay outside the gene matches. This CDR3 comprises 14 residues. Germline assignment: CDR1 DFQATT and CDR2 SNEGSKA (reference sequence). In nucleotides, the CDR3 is TGCAGTGCTAGGGGCAGGGGGTCAAGCTATGGCTACACCTTC. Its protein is CSARGRGSSYGYTF.

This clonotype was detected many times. CDR3 coding DNA: TGTGCCAGCAGAGAGACAGGGGCTAGCACAGATACGCAGTATTTT. Encoded protein: CASRETGASTDTQYF. J is TRBJ2-3 and V is TRBV9; TRBD1 aligns across 8 bases. The CDR3 is made up of 15 amino acids. The germline CDR1 and CDR2 sequences are SGDLS and YYNGEE. The V and J ends lost 5 bases and 0 bases, in that order; junction bases with no gene match: 5.